A single sample gave rise to the 31 T cell receptor beta chains below, sequenced in a study of shared clonotypes between healthy human individuals. Measured with immunoSEQ multiplex PCR; TCRdb has only the in-frame clones, and not every one. The table records some 680,000 clones, more than 70% of them present only once. Material: memory CD4+ T cells sorted from blood. Subset denoted: CD45RA-negative fraction. The receptor source for this set is a woman aged 30 to 39 in good health.

The chain has TRBV27 and TRBJ1-2, with unresolved D. The V end lost 5 bases, the J end lost 4 bases, and 14 bases lay between the germline ends. The CDR3 extends over 14 amino acids. CDR1 and CDR2 (germline): MNHEY, SMNVEV (reference sequence). CDR3 in DNA: TGTGCCAGCAGTAAATCCGAGGAGGGCTATGGCTACACCTTC. As protein: CASSKSEEGYGYTF.

With regard to this clone: Other DNA sequences in the sample encode the same CDR3. This CDR3 reads CASSLGGKSYEQYF. DNA for the CDR3: TGTGCCAGCAGTTTAGGAGGGAAGTCCTACGAGCAGTACTTC. The chain carries TRBV28 and TRBJ2-7, with a tentative D call TRBD2 (6 bases). The germline gives CDR1 MDHEN, CDR2 SYDVKM. The CDR3 runs 14 residues. The ends were cut back, 2 bases at V and 1 base at J, with 9 bases in the middle.

V usage is TRBV4-1 and J usage is TRBJ2-1; TRBD2 aligns across 10 bases. Trimming removed 3 bases from V and 6 bases from J; junction bases left unmatched: 8. From germline, CDR1 is MGHRA and CDR2 YSYEKL. The CDR3 contains 16 residues. CDR3 nucleotide sequence: TGCGCCAGCAGCCAGCCCGGACTAGCGGCCTCCAATGAGCAGTTCTTC. It is translated as CASSQPGLAASNEQFF.

Only one count was recorded for this clone. The rearrangement uses TRBV6-1 and TRBJ1-1; D is ambiguous. This CDR3 has 14 residues. The germline V gene has CDR1 MNHNS and CDR2 SASEGT. Trimming stripped 4 bases from V and 8 bases from J, with 17 bases between. The CDR3 sequence is CASSGYGLSMEAFF. CDR3 nucleotide sequence: TGTGCCAGCAGTGGATATGGACTTTCTATGGAAGCTTTCTTT.

This clone was counted many times. The chain links TRBV11-2 to TRBJ1-3; D remains ambiguous. Trimming cost V 1 base and J 0 bases, with 13 bases left between them. Germline V gene sequence: CDR1 SGHAT, CDR2 FQNNGV. This CDR3 is built from 17 residues. The CDR3 DNA reads TGTGCCAGCAGCTTAGCGCTTCCGGGAGGCTCTGGAAACACCATATATTTT. Translation gives CASSLALPGGSGNTIYF.

The V gene is TRBV28, the J gene TRBJ1-1; D gene ambiguous. V shed 5 bases and J shed 6 bases, with 16 bases lying between them. This CDR3 region has 14 residues. Germline CDR1 is MDHEN and CDR2 is SYDVKM. CDR3 in DNA: TGTGCCAGCAGTCAAGTTCGGGCAGTGGCTGAAGCTTTCTTT. The encoded protein is CASSQVRAVAEAFF.

The chain uses TRBV7-3 and TRBJ1-1; D is undetermined. With 2 bases removed from V and 9 bases from J, the gap between germline ends came to 10 bases. The germline CDR1 and CDR2 sequences are SGHTA and FQGTGA. This CDR3 is built from 12 residues. This chain's CDR3 is CASSLPPSQAFF. The CDR3, as DNA: TGTGCCAGCAGCTTACCCCCCTCCCAAGCTTTCTTT. Looking up the rest from reference TRBV7-3 and TRBJ1-1 gives the full variable domain: GAGVSQTPSNKVTEKGKYVELRCDPISGHTALYWYRQSLGQGPEFLIYFQGTGAADDSGLPNDRFFAVRPEGSVSTLKIQRTERGDSAVYLCASSLPPSQAFFGQGTRLTVV.

This clone came up many times. The chain carries TRBV2 and TRBJ2-7, with 10 bases that match TRBD1. Germline loops: CDR1 SNHLY, CDR2 FYNNEI. V gave up 1 base and J gave up 6 bases; unmatched junction bases: 6. This CDR3 comprises 15 residues. CDR3: CASSEEGQGMGEQYF. The CDR3 DNA is TGTGCCAGCAGTGAAGAGGGACAGGGGATGGGCGAGCAGTACTTC.

There are a few counts of this clone. V gene TRBV6-1 combines with J gene TRBJ1-5, with D hard to call. V lost 7 bases to trimming and J lost 2 bases, with 15 bases between them. CDR1 MNHNS and CDR2 SASEGT come from the germline V gene. The CDR3 covers 15 residues. The CDR3 loop is CASIFSVGGNQPQHF. Here the CDR3 DNA reads TGTGCCAGCATATTTAGTGTTGGGGGCAATCAGCCCCAGCATTTT.

The rearrangement joins TRBV6-5 to TRBJ1-2; TRBD1 might be the D (5 bases). Between the trimmed V and J ends, which lost 0 bases and 5 bases, there was a span of 13 bases. CDR1 and CDR2 (germline): MNHEY, SVGAGI. The CDR3 consists of 15 residues. In DNA form, the CDR3 reads TGTGCCAGCAGTTACTCGGGACGGGGGTCGTATGGCTACACCTTC. This translates into CASSYSGRGSYGYTF.

CDR3 residues: CASSWDRAAYNEQFF. The CDR3 DNA sequence: TGTGCCAGCAGCTGGGACAGGGCGGCCTACAATGAGCAGTTCTTC. The chain is built from TRBV11-2 and TRBJ2-1, with 9 bases matching TRBD1. CDR1 and CDR2 (germline): SGHAT, FQNNGV. After removal of 4 bases from V and 2 bases from J, the junction contained 3 bases not matched to a gene. This CDR3 has 15 amino acids.

The chain has TRBV10-1 and TRBJ2-7; D may be TRBD2 (5 bases). Looked up from germline, CDR1 is WNHNN and CDR2 is SYGVQD (reference sequence). This CDR3 is built from 13 residues. V lost 7 bases to trimming and J lost 2 bases, with 12 bases between them. This CDR3 is CASMPGTAYEQYF. The CDR3 nucleotides read TGCGCCAGCATGCCGGGAACAGCCTACGAGCAGTACTTC.

The rearrangement links TRBV18 to TRBJ1-1, with D perhaps TRBD1 (5 bases). The CDR3 runs 13 residues. Germline V CDR1 and CDR2: KGHSH, LQKENI. V shed 5 bases and J shed 2 bases, with 9 bases lying between them. The CDR3 protein is CASSSTVNTEAFF. CDR3 in DNA: TGTGCCAGCTCATCGACAGTTAACACTGAAGCTTTCTTT. The variable domain in full, with the rest retrieved from reference TRBV18 and TRBJ1-1, is NAGVMQNPRHLVRRRGQEARLRCSPMKGHSHVYWYRQLPEEGLKFMVYLQKENIIDESGMPKERFSAEFPKEGPSILRIQQVVRGDSAAYFCASSSTVNTEAFFGQGTRLTVV.

V and J are TRBV30 and TRBJ1-2; 11 positions agree with TRBD1. CDR1 and CDR2 (germline): GTSNPN, SVGIG (reference sequence). Trimming at V came to 5 bases and at J to 5 bases, leaving 4 bases not matched to a gene. This CDR3 contains 13 residues. Here the CDR3 reads CAWGQGAAYGYTF. Here the CDR3 DNA reads TGTGCCTGGGGACAGGGGGCGGCATATGGCTACACCTTC. The whole variable domain, filled in from reference TRBV30 and TRBJ1-2, reads SQTIHQWPATLVQPVGSPLSLECTVEGTSNPNLYWYRQAAGRGLQLLFYSVGIGQISSEVPQNLSASRPQDRQFILSSKKLLLSDSGFYLCAWGQGAAYGYTFGSGTRLTVV.

The chain joins TRBV18 to TRBJ2-2; D remains unclear. Germline V gene data show CDR1 as KGHSH and CDR2 as LQKENI. This CDR3 contains 15 residues. Trimming took 3 bases from V and 0 from J, leaving 8 bases between them. CDR3 coding DNA: TGTGCCAGCTCACCTATTTCCTCGAACACCGGGGAGCTGTTTTTT. This sequence encodes CASSPISSNTGELFF. Complete variable domain (other parts from reference TRBV18 and TRBJ2-2): NAGVMQNPRHLVRRRGQEARLRCSPMKGHSHVYWYRQLPEEGLKFMVYLQKENIIDESGMPKERFSAEFPKEGPSILRIQQVVRGDSAAYFCASSPISSNTGELFFGEGSRLTVL.

This chain joins TRBV30 and TRBJ1-2; 8 bases are shared with TRBD1. After removal of 8 bases from V and 5 bases from J, the junction contained 7 bases not matched to a gene. The CDR3 covers 12 residues. The germline CDR1 and CDR2 sequences are GTSNPN and SVGIG (reference sequence). The CDR3 protein is CALQGGGYGYTF. The CDR3 coding sequence is TGTGCCCTACAGGGGGGCGGTTATGGCTACACCTTC.

This clone was detected a few times. The gene calls are TRBV2 and TRBJ2-7; tentative D call: TRBD2 (6 bases). Trimming stripped 4 bases from V and 7 bases from J, with 11 bases between. The germline V gene encodes CDR1 SNHLY and CDR2 FYNNEI. The CDR3 runs 12 residues. The CDR3 bases are TGTGCCAGCAGTGGGGCGGCGGGAGAGCAGTACTTC. Its translation is CASSGAAGEQYF. Full variable domain (rest looked up from reference TRBV2 and TRBJ2-7): EPEVTQTPSHQVTQMGQEVILRCVPISNHLYFYWYRQILGQKVEFLVSFYNNEISEKSEIFDDQFSVERPDGSNFTLKIRSTKLEDSAMYFCASSGAAGEQYFGPGTRLTVT.

The chain has TRBV15 and TRBJ2-3; D gene unclear. With 5 bases removed from V and 2 bases from J, the gap between germline ends came to 17 bases. The length of the CDR3 is 16 residues. Germline V gene data show CDR1 as LNHNV and CDR2 as YYDKDF (reference sequence). The CDR3 bases are TGTGCCACCAGCTCCCCCCCCCAGACTGTCACAGATACGCAGTATTTT. Translation gives CATSSPPQTVTDTQYF. The entire variable domain, with the rest obtained from reference TRBV15 and TRBJ2-3, is as follows: DAMVIQNPRYQVTQFGKPVTLSCSQTLNHNVMYWYQQKSSQAPKLLFHYYDKDFNNEADTPDNFQSRRPNTSFCFLDIRSPGLGDTAMYLCATSSPPQTVTDTQYFGPGTRLTVL.

This clone has a single count. The V call is TRBV11-2, the J call TRBJ2-5; no definite D call. There are 13 residues in the CDR3. CDR1 is SGHAT, CDR2 FQNNGV, per germline. Deletions cut 1 base from V and 5 bases from J, with 8 bases between. The CDR3: CASSLAVVETQYF. CDR3 nucleotide sequence: TGTGCCAGCAGCTTAGCCGTTGTGGAGACCCAGTACTTC.

The chain employs TRBV11-1 and TRBJ1-1; unclear D gene. This CDR3 has 14 amino acids. Trimming took off 1 base at V and 1 base at J, with 7 bases between the two ends. Germline assignment: CDR1 SGHAT and CDR2 FQDESV (reference sequence). The CDR3 region is CASSLVQPNTEAFF. The CDR3 bases are TGTGCCAGCAGCTTAGTTCAACCGAACACTGAAGCTTTCTTT.

V gene TRBV30 combines with J gene TRBJ1-1; D is ambiguous. The V gene's germline CDR1 is GTSNPN and CDR2 SVGIG (reference sequence). V lost 3 bases, J lost 4 bases, and 12 bases lay in between. The CDR3 has 13 amino acids. For the CDR3, the DNA is TGTGCCTGGAGCCCCGGGCTAGGCACTGAAGCTTTCTTT. It specifies CAWSPGLGTEAFF.

The chain couples TRBV7-5 to TRBJ2-3; TRBD1, the table's D call, was not compared with the DNA. TRBV7-5 corresponds to a pseudogene. CDR3 length: 15 residues. This CDR3 is CVRSLRQGPTDTQYF. DNA of the CDR3: TGTGTCAGAAGTTTAAGACAGGGGCCCACAGATACGCAGTATTTT.

On this clone: Other nucleotide sequences from this sample produce the same CDR3. The V gene is TRBV28, the J gene TRBJ1-4; D is possibly TRBD1 (5 bases). The CDR3 totals 14 residues. V lost 2 bases and J 6 bases, leaving 10 bases between the germline ends. Germline CDR1 and CDR2: MDHEN and SYDVKM. CDR3: CASSLGGRDEKLFF. CDR3 in DNA: TGTGCCAGCAGTTTAGGGGGGAGGGATGAAAAACTGTTTTTT.

The chain employs TRBV5-4 and TRBJ2-5; D unclear. This CDR3 is 14 amino acids long. Trimming took 1 base from V and 0 from J, leaving 7 bases between them. CDR1 is SGHNT, CDR2 YYREEE, per germline (reference sequence). The CDR3 sequence: CASSLLGYQETQYF. CDR3 coding DNA: TGTGCCAGCAGCTTGTTGGGGTACCAAGAGACCCAGTACTTC. Complete variable domain (other parts from reference TRBV5-4 and TRBJ2-5): ETGVTQSPTHLIKTRGQQVTLRCSSQSGHNTVSWYQQALGQGPQFIFQYYREEENGRGNFPPRFSGLQFPNYSSELNVNALELDDSALYLCASSLLGYQETQYFGPGTRLLVL.

This clone was detected only a few times. DNA for the CDR3: TGTGCCAGCAGTTTATTGTCCGGGAACACTGAAGCTTTCTTT. Translated, it gives CASSLLSGNTEAFF. The J gene is TRBJ1-1, the V gene TRBV27, with D uncertain. The V gene lost 1 base and the J gene lost 1 base, with 7 bases spanning the gap. Germline V gene sequence: CDR1 MNHEY, CDR2 SMNVEV (reference sequence). CDR3 length: 14 amino acids.

The chain has TRBV19 and TRBJ1-2; 7 nucleotides line up with TRBD1. The CDR3 spans 15 residues. The V gene's germline CDR1 is LNHDA and CDR2 SQIVND (reference sequence). Trimming at V came to 5 bases and at J to 6 bases, leaving 12 bases not matched to a gene. The DNA for the CDR3 is TGTGCCAGTAGTGTCCGAATCAGACAGGGAGATGGCTACACCTTC. It yields the protein CASSVRIRQGDGYTF.

This clone has more than one count but fewer than ten. This could be a read error, since a much larger clone is one nucleotide away. The sample has other DNA sequences that encode this CDR3 too. The V gene is TRBV5-1, the J gene TRBJ2-1; 8 bases align to TRBD2. CDR1 is SGHRS and CDR2 is YFSETQ in the germline V gene. The V segment lost 0 bases and the J segment 4 bases; nucleotides outside the gene matches: 3. The CDR3 totals 15 residues. CDR3 nucleotides: TGCGCCAGCAGCTTGGAGGCTAGCGGGTACAATGAGCAGTTCTTC. Its translation: CASSLEASGYNEQFF.

The chain has TRBV19 and TRBJ2-7, with 8 bases fitting TRBD2. Germline lookup yields CDR1 LNHDA and CDR2 SQIVND (reference sequence). The CDR3 is 17 residues long. Trimming cost V 6 bases and J 1 base; bases outside gene matches: 14. The CDR3: CASSPPGRGFESYEQYF. CDR3 sequence (DNA): TGTGCCAGTAGCCCCCCCGGGAGGGGGTTTGAATCCTACGAGCAGTACTTC.

The chain uses TRBV11-3 and TRBJ2-2; D ambiguous. V was pared by 1 base and J by 1 base, with 4 bases between. Germline-derived CDR1 and CDR2 are SGHNT and YENEEA. There are 14 residues in the CDR3. The CDR3 DNA sequence: TGTGCCAGCAGCTTAGTTTTGAACACCGGGGAGCTGTTTTTT. Protein product: CASSLVLNTGELFF. The whole variable domain, filled in from reference TRBV11-3 and TRBJ2-2, reads EAGVVQSPRYKIIEKKQPVAFWCNPISGHNTLYWYLQNLGQGPELLIRYENEEAVDDSQLPKDRFSAERLKGVDSTLKIQPAELGDSAVYLCASSLVLNTGELFFGEGSRLTVL.

The J gene is TRBJ1-1, the V gene TRBV2, with D uncertain. The CDR3 length is 14 residues. Trimming left V 4 bases short and J 2 bases short, with 11 bases between. CDR1 and CDR2 from the germline V gene are SNHLY and FYNNEI. The CDR3, as DNA: TGTGCCAGCAGTGGTTCGGTGCTTAACACTGAAGCTTTCTTT. Protein sequence: CASSGSVLNTEAFF. The full variable domain, in which reference TRBV2 and TRBJ1-1 provide the parts outside the CDR3, is EPEVTQTPSHQVTQMGQEVILRCVPISNHLYFYWYRQILGQKVEFLVSFYNNEISEKSEIFDDQFSVERPDGSNFTLKIRSTKLEDSAMYFCASSGSVLNTEAFFGQGTRLTVV.

The V and J genes are TRBV6-5 and TRBJ2-2; the D gene is possibly TRBD1 (5 bases). V lost 7 bases, J lost 5 bases, and 11 bases lay in between. Germline V gene data show CDR1 as MNHEY and CDR2 as SVGAGI. CDR3 size: 13 residues. The CDR3 DNA sequence: TGTGCCAGCACTTTTCCAGGGACCGGGGAGCTGTTTTTT. Its protein product is CASTFPGTGELFF.